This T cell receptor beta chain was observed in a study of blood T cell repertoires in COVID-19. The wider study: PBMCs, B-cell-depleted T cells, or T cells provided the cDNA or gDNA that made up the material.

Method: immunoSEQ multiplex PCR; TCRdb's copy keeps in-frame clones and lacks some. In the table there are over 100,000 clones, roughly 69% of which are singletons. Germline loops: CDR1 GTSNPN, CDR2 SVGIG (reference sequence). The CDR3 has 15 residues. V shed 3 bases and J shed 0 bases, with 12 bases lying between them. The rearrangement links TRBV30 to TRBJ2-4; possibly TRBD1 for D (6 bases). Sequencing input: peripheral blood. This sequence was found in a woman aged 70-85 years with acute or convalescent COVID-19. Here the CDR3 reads CAWSPGTLAKNIQYF. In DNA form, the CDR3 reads TGTGCCTGGAGCCCCGGGACACTAGCCAAAAACATTCAGTACTTC.